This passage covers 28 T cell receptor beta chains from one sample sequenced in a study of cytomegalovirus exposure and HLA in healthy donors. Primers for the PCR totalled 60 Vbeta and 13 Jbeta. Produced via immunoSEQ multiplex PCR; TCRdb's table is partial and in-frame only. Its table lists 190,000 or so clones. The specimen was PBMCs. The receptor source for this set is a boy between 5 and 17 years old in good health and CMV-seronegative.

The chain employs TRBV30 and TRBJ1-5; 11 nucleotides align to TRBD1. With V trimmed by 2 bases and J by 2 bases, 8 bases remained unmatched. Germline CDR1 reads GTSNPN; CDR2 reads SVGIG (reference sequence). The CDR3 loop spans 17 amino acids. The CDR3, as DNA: TGTGCCTGGAGTCGGGACAGGGGGGTTGATGGCAATCAGCCCCAGCATTTT. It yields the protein CAWSRDRGVDGNQPQHF.

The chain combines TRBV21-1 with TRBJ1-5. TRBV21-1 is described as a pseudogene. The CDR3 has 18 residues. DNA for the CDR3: TGTGCCAGCAGCGAAGTATGTATCGGGAACAGTCTCGATCAGCCCCAGCATTTT. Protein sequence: CASSEVCIGNSLDQPQHF.

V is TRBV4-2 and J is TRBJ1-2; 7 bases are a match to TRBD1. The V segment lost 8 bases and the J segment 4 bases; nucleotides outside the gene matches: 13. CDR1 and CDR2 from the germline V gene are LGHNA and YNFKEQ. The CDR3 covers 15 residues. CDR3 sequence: CASSVSGTDFYGYTF. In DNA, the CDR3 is TGTGCCAGCTCGGTCTCCGGGACAGACTTCTATGGCTACACCTTC.

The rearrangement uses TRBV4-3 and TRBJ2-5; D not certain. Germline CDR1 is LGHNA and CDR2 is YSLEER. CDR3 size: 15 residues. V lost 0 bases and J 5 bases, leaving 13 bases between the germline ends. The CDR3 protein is CASSQEPSSGETQYF. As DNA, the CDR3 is TGCGCCAGCAGCCAAGAACCCAGCTCCGGGGAGACCCAGTACTTC.

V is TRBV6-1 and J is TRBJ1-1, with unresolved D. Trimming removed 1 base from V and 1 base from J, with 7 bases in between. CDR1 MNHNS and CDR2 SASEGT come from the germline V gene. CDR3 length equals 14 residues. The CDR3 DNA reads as TGTGCCAGCAGTGAAGAGACGGGGAACACTGAAGCTTTCTTT. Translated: CASSEETGNTEAFF.

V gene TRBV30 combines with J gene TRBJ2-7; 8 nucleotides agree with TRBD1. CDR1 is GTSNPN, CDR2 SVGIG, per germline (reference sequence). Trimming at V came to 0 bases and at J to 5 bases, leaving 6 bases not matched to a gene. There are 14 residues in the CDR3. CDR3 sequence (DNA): TGTGCCTGGAGTGTAGGTCAGGGACAGGACGAGCAGTACTTC. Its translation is CAWSVGQGQDEQYF. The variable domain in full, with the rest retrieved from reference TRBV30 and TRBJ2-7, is SQTIHQWPATLVQPVGSPLSLECTVEGTSNPNLYWYRQAAGRGLQLLFYSVGIGQISSEVPQNLSASRPQDRQFILSSKKLLLSDSGFYLCAWSVGQGQDEQYFGPGTRLTVT.

The CDR3 bases are TGCGCCAGCAGCTTAAGCACAGGGAATATGGCTGAAGCTTTCTTT. Protein product: CASSLSTGNMAEAFF. The chain recombines TRBV5-1 with TRBJ1-1; tentative D call: TRBD1 (6 bases). This CDR3 has 15 amino acids. From germline, CDR1 is SGHRS and CDR2 YFSETQ. V dropped 2 bases and J dropped 6 bases, with 17 bases sitting between them. The whole variable domain, remainder taken from reference TRBV5-1 and TRBJ1-1, is KAGVTQTPRYLIKTRGQQVTLSCSPISGHRSVSWYQQTPGQGLQFLFEYFSETQRNKGNFPGRFSGRQFSNSRSEMNVSTLELGDSALYLCASSLSTGNMAEAFFGQGTRLTVV.

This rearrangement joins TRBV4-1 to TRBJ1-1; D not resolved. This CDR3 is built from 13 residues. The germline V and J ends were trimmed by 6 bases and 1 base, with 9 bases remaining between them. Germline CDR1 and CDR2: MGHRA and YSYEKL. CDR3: CASRSGSNTEAFF. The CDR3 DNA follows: TGCGCCAGCAGGTCCGGTTCGAACACTGAAGCTTTCTTT.

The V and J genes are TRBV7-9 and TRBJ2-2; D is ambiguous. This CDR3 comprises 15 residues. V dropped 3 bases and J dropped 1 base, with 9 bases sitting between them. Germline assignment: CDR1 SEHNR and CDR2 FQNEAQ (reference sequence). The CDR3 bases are TGTGCCAGCAGCTTCACGCCGGTGAACACCGGGGAGCTGTTTTTT. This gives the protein CASSFTPVNTGELFF.

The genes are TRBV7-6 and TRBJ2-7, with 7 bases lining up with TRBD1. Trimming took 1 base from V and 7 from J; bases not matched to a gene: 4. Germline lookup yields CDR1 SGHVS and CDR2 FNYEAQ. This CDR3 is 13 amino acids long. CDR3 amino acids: CASSLDRGGEQYF. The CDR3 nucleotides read TGTGCCAGCAGCTTAGACAGGGGTGGTGAGCAGTACTTC.

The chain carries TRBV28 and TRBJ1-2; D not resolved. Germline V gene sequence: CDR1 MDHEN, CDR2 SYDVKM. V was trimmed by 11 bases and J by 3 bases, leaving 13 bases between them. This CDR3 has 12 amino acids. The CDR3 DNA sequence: TGTGCCGGCCGCAGCGTCGACTATGGCTACACCTTC. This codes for CAGRSVDYGYTF.

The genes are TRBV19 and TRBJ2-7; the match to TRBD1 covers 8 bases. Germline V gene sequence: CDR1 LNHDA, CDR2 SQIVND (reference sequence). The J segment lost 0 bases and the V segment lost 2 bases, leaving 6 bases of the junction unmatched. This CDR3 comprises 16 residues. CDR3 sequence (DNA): TGTGCCAGTAGTATAAGTACAGGGGGACTCTCCTACGAGCAGTACTTC. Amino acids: CASSISTGGLSYEQYF.

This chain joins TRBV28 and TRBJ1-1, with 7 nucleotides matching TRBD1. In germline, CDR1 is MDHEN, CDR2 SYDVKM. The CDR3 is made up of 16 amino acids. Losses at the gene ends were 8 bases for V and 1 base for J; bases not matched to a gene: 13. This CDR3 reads CASFKGAVRENTEAFF. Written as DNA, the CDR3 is TGTGCCAGCTTTAAGGGGGCCGTCCGGGAGAACACTGAAGCTTTCTTT.

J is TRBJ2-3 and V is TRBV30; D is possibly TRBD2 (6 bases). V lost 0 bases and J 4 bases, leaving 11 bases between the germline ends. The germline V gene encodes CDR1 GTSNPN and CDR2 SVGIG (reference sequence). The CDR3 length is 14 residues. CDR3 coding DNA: TGTGCCTGGAGTGTCGGCGGGGTGGCAGATACGCAGTATTTT. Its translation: CAWSVGGVADTQYF.

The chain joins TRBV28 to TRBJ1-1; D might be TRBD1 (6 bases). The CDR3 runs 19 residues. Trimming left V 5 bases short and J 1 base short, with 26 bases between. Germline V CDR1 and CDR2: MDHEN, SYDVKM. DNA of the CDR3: TGTGCCAGCAGTAATGGGGGCCGCGTCCCTGGGAGAGAGAACACTGAAGCTTTCTTT. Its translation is CASSNGGRVPGRENTEAFF. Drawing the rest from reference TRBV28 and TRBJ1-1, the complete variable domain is DVKVTQSSRYLVKRTGEKVFLECVQDMDHENMFWYRQDPGLGLRLIYFSYDVKMKEKGDIPEGYSVSREKKERFSLILESASTNQTSMYLCASSNGGRVPGRENTEAFFGQGTRLTVV.

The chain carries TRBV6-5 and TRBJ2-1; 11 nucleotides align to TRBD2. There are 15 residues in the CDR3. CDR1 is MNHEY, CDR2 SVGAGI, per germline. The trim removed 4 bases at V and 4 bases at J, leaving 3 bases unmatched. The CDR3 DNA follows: TGTGCCAGCAGTTTCGGGACTAGCGGTTACAATGAGCAGTTCTTC. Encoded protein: CASSFGTSGYNEQFF.

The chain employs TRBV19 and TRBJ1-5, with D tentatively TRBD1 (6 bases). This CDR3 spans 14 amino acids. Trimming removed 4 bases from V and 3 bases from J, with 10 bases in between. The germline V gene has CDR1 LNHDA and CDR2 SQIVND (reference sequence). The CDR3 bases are TGTGCCAGTAGTAGAGGACAGCCCAATCAGCCCCAGCATTTT. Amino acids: CASSRGQPNQPQHF.

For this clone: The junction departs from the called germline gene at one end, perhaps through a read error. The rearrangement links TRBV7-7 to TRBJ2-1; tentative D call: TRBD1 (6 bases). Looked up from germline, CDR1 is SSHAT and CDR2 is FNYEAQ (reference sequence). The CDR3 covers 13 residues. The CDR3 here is CASSLTGWNEQFF. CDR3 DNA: TGTGCTAGCAGCTTAACAGGGTGGAATGAGCAGTTCTTC.

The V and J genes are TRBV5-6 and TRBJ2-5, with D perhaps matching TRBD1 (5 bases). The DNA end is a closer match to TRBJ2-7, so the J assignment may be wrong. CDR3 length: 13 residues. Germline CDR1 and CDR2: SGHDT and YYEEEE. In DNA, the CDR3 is TGTGCCAGCAGCTTTGGCAGGGCTTACGAGCAGTACTTC. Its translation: CASSFGRAYEQYF.

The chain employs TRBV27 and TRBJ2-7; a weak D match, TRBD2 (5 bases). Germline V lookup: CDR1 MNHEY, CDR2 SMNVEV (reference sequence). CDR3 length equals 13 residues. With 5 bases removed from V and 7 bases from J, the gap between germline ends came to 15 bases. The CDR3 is CASSTNGGREQYF. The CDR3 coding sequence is TGTGCCAGCAGTACAAACGGAGGCAGAGAGCAGTACTTC.

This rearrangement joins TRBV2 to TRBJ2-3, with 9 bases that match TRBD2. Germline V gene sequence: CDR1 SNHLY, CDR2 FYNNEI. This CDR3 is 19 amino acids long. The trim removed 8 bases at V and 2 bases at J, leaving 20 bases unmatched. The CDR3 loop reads CASYTGLAGKNEHTDTQYF. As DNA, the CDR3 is TGTGCCAGCTATACCGGGCTAGCGGGGAAGAATGAACACACAGATACGCAGTATTTT.

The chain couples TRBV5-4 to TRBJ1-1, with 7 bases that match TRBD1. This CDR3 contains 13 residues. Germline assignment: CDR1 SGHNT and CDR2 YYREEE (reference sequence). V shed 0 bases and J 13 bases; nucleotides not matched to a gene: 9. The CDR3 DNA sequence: TGTGCCAGCAGCTTGGACAGGGGCCTCGGGGTTTTCTTT. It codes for CASSLDRGLGVFF.

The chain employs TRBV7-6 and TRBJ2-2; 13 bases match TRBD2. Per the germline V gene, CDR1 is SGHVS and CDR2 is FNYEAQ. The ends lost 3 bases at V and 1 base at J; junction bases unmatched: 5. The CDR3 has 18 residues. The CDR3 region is CASSLGTSGTWNTGELFF. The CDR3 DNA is TGTGCCAGCAGCTTGGGGACTAGCGGGACCTGGAACACCGGGGAGCTGTTTTTT.

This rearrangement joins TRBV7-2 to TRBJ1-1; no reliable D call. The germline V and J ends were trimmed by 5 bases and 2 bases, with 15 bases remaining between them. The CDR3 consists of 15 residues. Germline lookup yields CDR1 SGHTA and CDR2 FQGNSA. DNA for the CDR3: TGTGCCAGCAGCCCCTATGTGCAGACTAACACTGAAGCTTTCTTT. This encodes CASSPYVQTNTEAFF. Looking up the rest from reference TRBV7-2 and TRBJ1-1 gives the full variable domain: GAGVSQSPSNKVTEKGKDVELRCDPISGHTALYWYRQSLGQGLEFLIYFQGNSAPDKSGLPSDRFSAERTGGSVSTLTIQRTQQEDSAVYLCASSPYVQTNTEAFFGQGTRLTVV.

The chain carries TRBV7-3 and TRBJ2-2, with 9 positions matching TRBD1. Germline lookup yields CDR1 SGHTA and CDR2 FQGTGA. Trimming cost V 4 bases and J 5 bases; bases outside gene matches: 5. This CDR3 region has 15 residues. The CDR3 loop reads CASSSGQGRTGELFF. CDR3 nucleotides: TGTGCCAGCAGCTCTGGACAGGGGCGAACCGGGGAGCTGTTTTTT.

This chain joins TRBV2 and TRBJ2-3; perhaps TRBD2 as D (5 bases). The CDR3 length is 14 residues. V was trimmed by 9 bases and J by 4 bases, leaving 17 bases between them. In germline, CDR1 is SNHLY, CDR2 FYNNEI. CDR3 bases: TGTGCCAGTTGGATAGCGAGTCAATCAGATACGCAGTATTTT. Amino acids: CASWIASQSDTQYF.

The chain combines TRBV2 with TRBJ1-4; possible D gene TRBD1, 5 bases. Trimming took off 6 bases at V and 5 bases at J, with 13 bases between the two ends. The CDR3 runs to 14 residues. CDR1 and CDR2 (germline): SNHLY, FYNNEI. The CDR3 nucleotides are TGTGCCAGCAGGACAGACAGAGAAAATGAAAAACTGTTTTTT. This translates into CASRTDRENEKLFF.

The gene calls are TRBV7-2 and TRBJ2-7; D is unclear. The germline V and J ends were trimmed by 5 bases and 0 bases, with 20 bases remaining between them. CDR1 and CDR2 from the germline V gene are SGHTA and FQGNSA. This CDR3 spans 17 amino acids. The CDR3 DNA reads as TGTGCCAGCAGCCCCCTGCGCGGTAGCACCGACTCCTACGAGCAGTACTTC. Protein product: CASSPLRGSTDSYEQYF. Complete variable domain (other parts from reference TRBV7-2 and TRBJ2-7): GAGVSQSPSNKVTEKGKDVELRCDPISGHTALYWYRQSLGQGLEFLIYFQGNSAPDKSGLPSDRFSAERTGGSVSTLTIQRTQQEDSAVYLCASSPLRGSTDSYEQYFGPGTRLTVT.